The next 15 T cell receptor beta chains were all read from a single sample in a study of blood T cell repertoires in COVID-19. Measured with immunoSEQ multiplex PCR; TCRdb has only the in-frame clones, and not every one. The sample gives about 180,000 clones, around 87% of which show up once; under 15% is in the top ten. Sequencing used peripheral blood. These receptors were obtained from a woman aged 65 to 85 with COVID-19, enrolled during active disease.

This chain connects TRBV21-1 to TRBJ2-7; the D call in the table, TRBD1, was not verified against the DNA. TRBV21-1 is a known pseudogene. The CDR3 has 14 residues. The CDR3 is CASSSRQFHYEQYF. The DNA for the CDR3 is TGTGCCAGCAGCTCTCGACAGTTCCACTACGAGCAGTACTTC.

This clone appeared a few times. The chain joins TRBV20-1 to TRBJ2-1; 7 bases match TRBD1. V shed 3 bases, J shed 7 bases, and the junction held 15 bases outside the gene matches. The germline gives CDR1 DFQATT, CDR2 SNEGSKA (reference sequence). CDR3 size: 16 residues. The CDR3 coding sequence is TGCAGTGCTAGTGTCCGCGAGACAGGGCTTGGTAATGAGCAGTTCTTC. As protein: CSASVRETGLGNEQFF.

V gene TRBV29-1 combines with J gene TRBJ2-1, with D unresolved. Germline loops: CDR1 SQVTM, CDR2 ANQGSEA. Trimming left V 4 bases short and J 8 bases short, with 12 bases between. The length of the CDR3 is 12 residues. This CDR3 is CSVVYISDEQFF. In DNA form, the CDR3 reads TGCAGCGTTGTTTATATTTCGGATGAGCAGTTCTTC.

This chain joins TRBV6-5 and TRBJ2-1, with D possibly matching TRBD2 (5 bases). Germline CDR1 reads MNHEY; CDR2 reads SVGAGI. This CDR3 region has 13 residues. The V gene lost 6 bases and the J gene lost 8 bases, with 14 bases spanning the gap. The CDR3 loop reads CASRPGKIHEQFF. CDR3 nucleotides: TGTGCCAGCAGACCGGGGAAGATCCATGAGCAGTTCTTC.

The chain has TRBV4-1 and TRBJ1-4; D is unresolved. This CDR3 contains 16 residues. The V end lost 1 base, the J end lost 0 bases, and 9 bases lay between the germline ends. Germline CDR1 and CDR2: MGHRA and YSYEKL. The CDR3 here is CASSQASGTTNEKLFF. CDR3 nucleotide sequence: TGCGCCAGCAGCCAAGCATCGGGAACAACTAATGAAAAACTGTTTTTT.

The rearrangement links TRBV20-1 to TRBJ1-5, with D perhaps matching TRBD1 (6 bases). This CDR3 is built from 14 residues. The V gene lost 3 bases and the J gene lost 9 bases, with 18 bases spanning the gap. Germline V CDR1 and CDR2: DFQATT, SNEGSKA (reference sequence). CDR3 sequence: CSASPGDLERPQHF. The CDR3 DNA reads TGCAGTGCTAGTCCAGGGGACCTTGAGAGGCCCCAGCATTTT.

This clone was detected once. This rearrangement joins TRBV4-2 to TRBJ1-6; possibly TRBD1 for D (6 bases). The ends were cut back, 5 bases at V and 7 bases at J, with 15 bases in the middle. The CDR3 is 15 amino acids. Germline CDR1 LGHNA, CDR2 YNFKEQ. This CDR3 is CASSSRTGTNSPLHF. The CDR3, as DNA: TGTGCCAGCAGCTCTAGGACCGGGACAAATTCACCCCTCCACTTT.

This clone was recorded once. This chain connects TRBV7-9 to TRBJ1-2, with 7 bases aligning to TRBD1. The CDR3 has 15 amino acids. The germline V gene encodes CDR1 SEHNR and CDR2 FQNEAQ (reference sequence). V was clipped by 5 bases and J by 8 bases; unmatched bases: 14. The CDR3 spells CASSDNIQGPFGYTF. The CDR3 bases are TGTGCCAGCAGCGATAACATACAGGGGCCCTTCGGCTACACCTTC.

The chain combines TRBV7-2 with TRBJ1-2; 7 positions agree with TRBD1. The CDR3 is made up of 15 amino acids. The germline V gene encodes CDR1 SGHTA and CDR2 FQGNSA. The V segment lost 1 base and the J segment 0 bases; nucleotides outside the gene matches: 2. The CDR3 loop is CASSLGTGANYGYTF. CDR3 sequence (DNA): TGTGCCAGCAGCTTAGGGACAGGAGCTAACTATGGCTACACCTTC.

The genes are TRBV18 and TRBJ1-5; 7 nucleotides match TRBD1. The CDR3 runs 16 residues. CDR1 KGHSH and CDR2 LQKENI come from the germline V gene. The ends lost 3 bases at V and 7 bases at J; junction bases unmatched: 12. The CDR3: CASSPQRQGGDQPQHF. CDR3 coding DNA: TGTGCCAGCTCACCCCAGCGACAGGGTGGGGACCAGCCCCAGCATTTT.

The chain joins TRBV2 to TRBJ2-5; a weak D match, TRBD2 (6 bases). Germline-derived CDR1 and CDR2 are SNHLY and FYNNEI. The CDR3 covers 13 residues. V was cut by 3 bases and J by 5 bases, with 10 bases left in between. The CDR3 protein is CASSEISGETQYF. The CDR3, as DNA: TGTGCCAGCAGTGAGATAAGCGGGGAGACCCAGTACTTC.

The rearrangement uses TRBV30 and TRBJ2-7, with D perhaps matching TRBD2 (6 bases). Trimming removed 7 bases from V and 4 bases from J, with 23 bases in between. CDR1 is GTSNPN, CDR2 SVGIG, per germline (reference sequence). The length of the CDR3 is 15 residues. The CDR3 sequence: CALSGTPPLLYEQYF. The DNA of the CDR3 is TGTGCCTTATCAGGGACTCCCCCCCTATTATACGAGCAGTACTTC. The whole variable domain, filled in from reference TRBV30 and TRBJ2-7, reads SQTIHQWPATLVQPVGSPLSLECTVEGTSNPNLYWYRQAAGRGLQLLFYSVGIGQISSEVPQNLSASRPQDRQFILSSKKLLLSDSGFYLCALSGTPPLLYEQYFGPGTRLTVT.

The gene calls are TRBV7-2 and TRBJ2-7; TRBD2 aligns across 11 bases. After removal of 4 bases from V and 7 bases from J, the junction contained 9 bases not matched to a gene. The CDR3 has 15 residues. Germline assignment: CDR1 SGHTA and CDR2 FQGNSA. The CDR3 DNA is TGTGCCAGCAGCTCGTTTAGCGGGAGGGCCGGAGAGCAGTACTTC. Its translation is CASSSFSGRAGEQYF.

CDR3 region: CASSPSYRGMNTEAFF. The CDR3 coding sequence is TGTGCCAGCTCACCTTCCTACAGGGGCATGAACACTGAAGCTTTCTTT. The chain recombines TRBV18 with TRBJ1-1; the match to TRBD1 covers 7 bases. V dropped 3 bases and J dropped 0; count of bases not matched to a gene: 7. This CDR3 region has 16 residues. The germline gives CDR1 KGHSH, CDR2 LQKENI.

This chain uses TRBV5-1 with TRBJ1-1; the match to TRBD1 covers 7 bases. The CDR3 length is 14 residues. The ends lost 3 bases at V and 1 base at J; junction bases unmatched: 3. Germline assignment: CDR1 SGHRS and CDR2 YFSETQ. CDR3 protein: CASSYRGPNTEAFF. Written as DNA, the CDR3 is TGCGCCAGCAGCTACAGGGGTCCGAACACTGAAGCTTTCTTT.